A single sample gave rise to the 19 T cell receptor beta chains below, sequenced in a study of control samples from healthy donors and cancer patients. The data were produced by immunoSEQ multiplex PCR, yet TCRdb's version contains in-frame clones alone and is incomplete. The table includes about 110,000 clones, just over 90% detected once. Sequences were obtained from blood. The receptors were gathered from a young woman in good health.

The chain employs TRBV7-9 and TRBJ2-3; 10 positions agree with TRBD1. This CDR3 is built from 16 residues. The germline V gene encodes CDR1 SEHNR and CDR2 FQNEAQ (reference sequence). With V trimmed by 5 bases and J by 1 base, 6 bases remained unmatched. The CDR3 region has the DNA TGTGCCAGCAGCCCGACCGGGACAGGGGGCACAGATACGCAGTATTTT. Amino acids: CASSPTGTGGTDTQYF.

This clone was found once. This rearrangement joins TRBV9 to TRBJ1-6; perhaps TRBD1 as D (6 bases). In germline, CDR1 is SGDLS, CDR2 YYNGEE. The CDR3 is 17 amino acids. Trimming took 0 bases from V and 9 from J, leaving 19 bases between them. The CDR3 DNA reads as TGTGCCAGCAGCGTAGGCGCAGGGGCCTCCCGGAGTTCACCCCTCCACTTT. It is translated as CASSVGAGASRSSPLHF.

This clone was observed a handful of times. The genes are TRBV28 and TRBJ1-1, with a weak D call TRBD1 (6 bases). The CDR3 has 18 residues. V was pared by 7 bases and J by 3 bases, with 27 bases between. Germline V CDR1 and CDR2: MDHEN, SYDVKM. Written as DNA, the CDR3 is TGTGCCAGCACCCCGTGGCCCTTGAACTGGGGGGCCGACACTGAAGCTTTCTTT. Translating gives CASTPWPLNWGADTEAFF.

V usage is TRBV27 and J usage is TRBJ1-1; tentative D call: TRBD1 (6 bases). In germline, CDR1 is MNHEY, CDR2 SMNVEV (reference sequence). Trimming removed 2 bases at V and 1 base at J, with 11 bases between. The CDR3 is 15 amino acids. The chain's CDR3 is CASSLVGGGNTEAFF. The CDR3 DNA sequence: TGTGCCAGCAGTTTAGTGGGGGGCGGGAACACTGAAGCTTTCTTT.

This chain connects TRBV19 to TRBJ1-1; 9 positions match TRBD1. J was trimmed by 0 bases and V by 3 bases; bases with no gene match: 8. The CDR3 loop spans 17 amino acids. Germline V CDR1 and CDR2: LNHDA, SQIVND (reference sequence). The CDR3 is CASSINRDRVMNTEAFF. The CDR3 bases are TGTGCCAGTAGTATTAACCGGGACAGGGTCATGAACACTGAAGCTTTCTTT.

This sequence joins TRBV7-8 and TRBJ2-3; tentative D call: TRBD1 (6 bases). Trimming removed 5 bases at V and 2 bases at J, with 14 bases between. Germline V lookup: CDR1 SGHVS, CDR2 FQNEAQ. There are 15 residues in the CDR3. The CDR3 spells CASSTGQLHTDTQYF. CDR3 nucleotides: TGTGCCAGCAGCACCGGACAGCTTCACACAGATACGCAGTATTTT.

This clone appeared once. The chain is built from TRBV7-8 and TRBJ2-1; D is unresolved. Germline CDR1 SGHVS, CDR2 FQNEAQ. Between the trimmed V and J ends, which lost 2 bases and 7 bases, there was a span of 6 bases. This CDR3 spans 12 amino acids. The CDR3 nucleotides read TGTGCCAGCAGCTTAAGCACGAATGAGCAGTTCTTC. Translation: CASSLSTNEQFF.

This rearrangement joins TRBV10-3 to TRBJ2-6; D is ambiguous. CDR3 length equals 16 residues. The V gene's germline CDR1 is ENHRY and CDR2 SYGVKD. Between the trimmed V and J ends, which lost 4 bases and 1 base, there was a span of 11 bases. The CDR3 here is CAISGPALSGANVLTF. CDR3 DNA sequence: TGTGCCATCAGTGGGCCCGCCCTTTCTGGGGCCAACGTCCTGACTTTC.

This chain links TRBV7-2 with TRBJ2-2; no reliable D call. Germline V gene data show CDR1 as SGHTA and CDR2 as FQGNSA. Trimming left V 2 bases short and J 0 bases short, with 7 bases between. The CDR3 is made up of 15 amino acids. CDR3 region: CASSLTRTNTGELFF. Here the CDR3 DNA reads TGTGCCAGCAGCTTAACAAGGACGAACACCGGGGAGCTGTTTTTT.

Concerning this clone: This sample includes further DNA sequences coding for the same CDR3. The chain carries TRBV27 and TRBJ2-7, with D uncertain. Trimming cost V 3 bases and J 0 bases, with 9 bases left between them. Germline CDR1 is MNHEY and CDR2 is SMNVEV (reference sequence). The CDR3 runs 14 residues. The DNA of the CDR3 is TGTGCCAGCAGTTTTGGCGGCCACTCCTACGAGCAGTACTTC. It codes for CASSFGGHSYEQYF.

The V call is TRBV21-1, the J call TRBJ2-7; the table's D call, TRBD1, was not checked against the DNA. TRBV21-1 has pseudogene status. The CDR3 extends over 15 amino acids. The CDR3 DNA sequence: TGTGCCAGCACCCTCGGGGACAGCCGCTCCTACGAGCAGTACTTC. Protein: CASTLGDSRSYEQYF.

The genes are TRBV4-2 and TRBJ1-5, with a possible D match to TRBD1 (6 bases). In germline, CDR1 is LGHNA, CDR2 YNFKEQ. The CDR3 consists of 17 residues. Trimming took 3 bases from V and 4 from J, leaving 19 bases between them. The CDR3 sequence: CASSHLTWTEPNQPQHF. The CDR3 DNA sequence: TGTGCCAGCAGCCACCTCACGTGGACAGAACCAAATCAGCCCCAGCATTTT.

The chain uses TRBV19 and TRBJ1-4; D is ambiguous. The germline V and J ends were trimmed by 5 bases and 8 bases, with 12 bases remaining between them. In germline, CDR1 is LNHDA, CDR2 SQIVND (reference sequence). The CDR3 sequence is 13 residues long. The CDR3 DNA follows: TGTGCCAGTAGTCGAGCTTTTGAGGAAAAACTGTTTTTT. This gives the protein CASSRAFEEKLFF.

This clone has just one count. The CDR3, as DNA: TGTGCCTGGAGCGGACTAGAGGAGACCCAGTACTTC. This codes for CAWSGLEETQYF. The V call is TRBV30, the J call TRBJ2-5; 7 positions agree with TRBD2. V was pared by 3 bases and J by 5 bases, with 3 bases of the junction left unmatched. The CDR3 totals 12 residues. Germline values: CDR1 GTSNPN, CDR2 SVGIG (reference sequence).

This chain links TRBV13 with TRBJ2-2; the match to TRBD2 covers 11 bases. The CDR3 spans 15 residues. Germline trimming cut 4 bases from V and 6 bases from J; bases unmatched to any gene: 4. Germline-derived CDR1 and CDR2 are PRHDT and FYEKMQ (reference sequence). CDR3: CASSYSGGAPGELFF. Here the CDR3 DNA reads TGTGCCAGCAGCTATAGCGGGGGGGCGCCCGGGGAGCTGTTTTTT.

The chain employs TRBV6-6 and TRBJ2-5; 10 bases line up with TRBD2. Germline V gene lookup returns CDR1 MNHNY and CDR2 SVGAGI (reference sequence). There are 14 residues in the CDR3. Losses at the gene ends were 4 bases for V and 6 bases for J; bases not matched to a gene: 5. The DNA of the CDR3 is TGTGCCAGCAGTTCCGGGACTAGCGTACAGACCCAGTACTTC. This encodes CASSSGTSVQTQYF.

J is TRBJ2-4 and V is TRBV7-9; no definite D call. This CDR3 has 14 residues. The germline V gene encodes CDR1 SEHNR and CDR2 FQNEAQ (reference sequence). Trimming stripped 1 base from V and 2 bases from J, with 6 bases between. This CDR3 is CASSLDTTKNIQYF. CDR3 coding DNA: TGTGCCAGCAGCTTAGATACTACCAAAAACATTCAGTACTTC.

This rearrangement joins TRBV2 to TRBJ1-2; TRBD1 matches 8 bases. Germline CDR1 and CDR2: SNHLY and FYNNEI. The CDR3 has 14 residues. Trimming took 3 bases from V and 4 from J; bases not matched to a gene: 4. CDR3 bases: TGTGCCAGCAGTGAGGAAACAGGGGGCTATGGCTACACCTTC. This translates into CASSEETGGYGYTF.

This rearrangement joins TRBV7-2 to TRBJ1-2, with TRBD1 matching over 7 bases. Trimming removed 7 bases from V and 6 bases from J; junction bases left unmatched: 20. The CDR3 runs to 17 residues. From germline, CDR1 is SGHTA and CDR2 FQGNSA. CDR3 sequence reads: CASTPQKGAGVQHGYTF. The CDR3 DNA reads TGTGCCAGCACCCCTCAAAAGGGGGCAGGGGTTCAGCATGGCTACACCTTC.